The subject of this entry is one T cell receptor (beta chain). The antigen remains unidentified. Data came from immunoSEQ multiplex PCR; TCRdb stores just in-frame clones and leaves some out. Here the sample spans more than 85,000 clones, roughly 91% being singletons. This sample is drawn from a study of siplizumab effects on memory and regulatory T cells. Findings of the study overall: In siplizumab conditions, mappable alloreactive CD4+ clones averaged about 69% Treg-derived, against around 30% in controls. It seemed that naive T cells were more diverse than memory cells and were major contributors to the alloresponse. Siplizumab brought about a significant reduction in alloreactive sequences traceable to unstimulated CD4+ memory cells. The authors did not confirm suppressive function in proliferating Tregs from siplizumab cultures.

The sample was CD4+ T cells sorted from blood. The TCR comes from a human donor in good health.

CDR3 amino acids: CASSPKRQGAYEQYF. The CDR3 bases are TGTGCCAGCTCACCTAAACGACAGGGTGCCTACGAGCAGTACTTC. V and J are TRBV18 and TRBJ2-7; 7 bases match TRBD1. The germline gives CDR1 KGHSH, CDR2 LQKENI. J was trimmed by 2 bases and V by 3 bases; bases with no gene match: 7. The CDR3 runs to 15 residues.